These T cell receptor beta chains were read from a single sample in a study of blood T cell repertoires in COVID-19. The protocol was immunoSEQ multiplex PCR, while the TCRdb copy is restricted to in-frame clones and leaves out a portion. Of a few hundred thousand clones listed, 70% to 90% were seen once; the top ten hold around 13%. Source material: peripheral blood. The origin of the receptors is a human donor in a cohort sampled during active COVID-19. The CDR3 runs from the conserved cysteine through the conserved F or W.

v_gene,len,j_gene,CDR3aa
TRBV25-1,15,TRBJ1-6,CASSATHDRNSPLHF
TRBV9,14,TRBJ2-3,CASSVSPGEGTQYF
TRBV19,16,TRBJ2-1,CASSIGRSRPYNEQFF
TRBV7-2,15,TRBJ2-1,CASSSSSASRGEQFF
TRBV6-5,14,TRBJ2-1,CASRLEGGRNEQFF
TRBV6-5,14,TRBJ2-3,CASSQGPDTDTQYF
TRBV7-9,14,TRBJ2-7,CASSFTGTGGEQYF
TRBV7-8,17,TRBJ2-5,CASSRAVSSGRYGTQYF
TRBV19,14,TRBJ1-2,CASSWAETYYGYTF
TRBV24-1,16,TRBJ2-2,CATSDPLTGHTGELFF
TRBV4-2,15,TRBJ2-5,CASSPLAGGGETQYF
TRBV5-5,15,TRBJ1-4,CASSPGGRAGEKLFF
TRBV2,12,TRBJ1-6,CASRGYGSPLHF
TRBV3-1/TRBV3-2,14,TRBJ1-6,CASSRGRVGSPLHF
TRBV5-1,14,TRBJ2-3,CASSAITDTDTQYF
TRBV28,12,TRBJ1-5,CASYDGLEPQHF
TRBV7-9,15,TRBJ2-3,CASIPGTTGTDTQYF
TRBV5-1,14,TRBJ2-5,CASSWTGGRETQYF
TRBV5-4,15,TRBJ1-6,CASSLGGQGFAPLHF
TRBV5-8,15,TRBJ2-7,CASSNTGLRSYEQYF
TRBV27,18,TRBJ1-2,CATFRWSTGNGANYGYTF
TRBV28,16,TRBJ2-1,CASRSGTGGTINEQFF
TRBV5-4,15,TRBJ1-2,CASSPPGRGNYGYTF
TRBV11-2,13,TRBJ2-1,CASSLASYNEQFF
TRBV29-1,13,TRBJ1-2,CSVAGSPFSGYTF
TRBV5-1,14,TRBJ2-3,CASSFTRKGDTQYF
TRBV7-8,17,TRBJ2-2,CASTHLGLAGFTGELFF
TRBV11-3,17,TRBJ1-5,CASSLARGQHSNQPQHF
TRBV28,13,TRBJ2-1,CASRGRVSDEQFF
TRBV5-1,16,TRBJ2-1,CASSLLTSGRANEQFF
TRBV11-3,15,TRBJ2-7,CASSLDGQGYYEQYF
TRBV5-6,17,TRBJ1-1,CASSLRGVQPMNTEAFF
TRBV16,15,TRBJ1-5,CASSQIGLSNQPQHF
TRBV11-2,14,TRBJ2-3,CASRTSGGTDTQYF
TRBV19,19,TRBJ2-7,CASSADSGTEASGSYEQYF
TRBV5-5,15,TRBJ2-7,CASSLWGTGSFGQYF
TRBV11-1,16,TRBJ1-1,CASSPHGGVRNTEAFF
TRBV5-1,17,TRBJ2-6,CASSPVPQASGANVLTF
TRBV5-1,16,TRBJ1-4,CASSWSRQGTNEKLFF
TRBV28,12,TRBJ2-5,CASSFGAGTQYF
TRBV7-6,15,TRBJ2-2,CASSLTAGVTGELFF